Below are 11 T cell receptor beta chains sequenced from a single sample in a study of neurological immune-mediated disorders. TCRdb recomputed calls from the 5' RACE reads with MiXCR, one row per CDR3 protein. The data show 50,000 to 70,000 distinct CDR3 sequences, about 3.4% seen once. Sequenced input: PBMCs. Receptor source: a man aged 35 to 55 with multiple sclerosis.

This clonotype was counted many times. CDR3 in amino acids: CSAGRHEQFF. Here the CDR3 DNA reads TGCAGTGCTGGGCGGCATGAGCAGTTCTTC. The chain links TRBV20-1 to TRBJ2-1; no firm D call. Germline CDR1 and CDR2: DFQATT and SNEGSKA (reference sequence). The CDR3 loop spans 10 amino acids. The ends were cut back, 5 bases at V and 8 bases at J, with 7 bases in the middle.

This clonotype was recorded at least ten times. The chain carries TRBV15 and TRBJ1-2; possibly TRBD1 for D (6 bases). This CDR3 has 14 amino acids. CDR1 LNHNV and CDR2 YYDKDF come from the germline V gene (reference sequence). Trimming shortened V by 3 bases and J by 6 bases, and 14 bases separated the two germline ends. In DNA form, the CDR3 reads TGTGCCACCAGCAGGAACGGGGACATCAATGGCTACACCTTC. Amino acids: CATSRNGDINGYTF.

As concerns this clonotype: A much larger clone differs by one base, so this may be a read error. The rearrangement uses TRBV7-6 and TRBJ2-7; D gene uncertain. This CDR3 comprises 10 residues. With 10 bases removed from V and 4 bases from J, the gap between germline ends came to 8 bases. The V gene's germline CDR1 is SGHVS and CDR2 FNYEAQ. Written as DNA, the CDR3 is TGTGCCAACTGGGTGTACGAGCAGTACTTC. Amino acid sequence: CANWVYEQYF. Combining the CDR3 with reference TRBV7-6 and TRBJ2-7 gives the whole variable domain GAGVSQSPRYKVTKRGQDVALRCDPISGHVSLYWYRQALGQGPEFLTYFNYEAQQDKSGLPNDRFSAERPEGSISTLTIQRTEQRDSAMYRCANWVYEQYFGPGTRLTVT.

This clonotype was seen many times. The V gene is TRBV12-3 or TRBV12-4, the J gene TRBJ2-3; 10 bases align to TRBD2. The CDR3 runs to 15 residues. The V segment lost 3 bases and the J segment 6 bases; nucleotides outside the gene matches: 6. The CDR3 sequence is CASSFPDSGRDTQYF. CDR3 DNA: TGTGCCAGCAGTTTCCCAGATAGCGGGAGGGATACGCAGTATTTT.

This clonotype was found many times. V gene TRBV5-1 combines with J gene TRBJ1-1; D unclear. CDR1 and CDR2 from the germline V gene are SGHRS and YFSETQ. V lost 7 bases, J lost 6 bases, and 13 bases lay in between. This CDR3 region has 12 residues. The CDR3 sequence: CASGEVAAEAFF. The DNA for the CDR3 is TGCGCCAGCGGGGAAGTGGCAGCTGAAGCTTTCTTT.

This clonotype was counted ten times or more. The chain joins TRBV7-9 to TRBJ1-3, with TRBD1 identical over 8 bases. There are 15 residues in the CDR3. Germline-derived CDR1 and CDR2 are SEHNR and FQNEAQ (reference sequence). Trimming at V came to 2 bases and at J to 4 bases, leaving 4 bases not matched to a gene. This CDR3 is CASSLQRTGGNTIYF. As DNA, the CDR3 is TGTGCCAGCAGCTTACAGCGGACAGGGGGAAACACCATATATTTT.

This clonotype occurred many times. The chain joins TRBV29-1 to TRBJ2-2; 11 bases are a match to TRBD1. V gave up 7 bases and J gave up 3 bases; unmatched junction bases: 4. Germline V gives CDR1 SQVTM, CDR2 ANQGSEA. CDR3 length: 14 amino acids. The DNA for the CDR3 is TGCAGCGGTAGGGGACAGGGGGACACCGGGGAGCTGTTTTTT. It encodes CSGRGQGDTGELFF.

This clonotype was detected ten times or more. The chain employs TRBV7-2 and TRBJ1-2, with a possible D match to TRBD1 (6 bases). This CDR3 has 15 residues. The germline V and J ends were trimmed by 5 bases and 4 bases, with 17 bases remaining between them. Germline CDR1 reads SGHTA; CDR2 reads FQGNSA. The CDR3 DNA reads TGTGCCAGCAGCCCACCAACAGGGTTAGGCTATGGCTACACCTTC. Amino acids: CASSPPTGLGYGYTF.

This clonotype has only a few counts. A much larger clone sits a single nucleotide away, making a read error possible. The chain links TRBV3-1 to TRBJ2-2, with D tentatively TRBD2 (7 bases). CDR3 length equals 17 residues. Germline CDR1 is LGHDT and CDR2 is YNNKEL (reference sequence). V was clipped by 7 bases and J by 0 bases, with 18 bases between them. This chain's CDR3 is CASTRGGVGTNTGELFF. The CDR3 nucleotides read TGTGCCAGCACCCGCGGGGGCGTGGGGACGAACACCGGGGAGCTGTTTTTT. The full variable domain, in which reference TRBV3-1 and TRBJ2-2 provide the parts outside the CDR3, is DTAVSQTPKYLVTQMGNDKSIKCEQNLGHDTMYWYKQDSKKFLKIMFSYNNKELIINETVPNRFSPKSPDKAHLNLHINSLELGDSAVYFCASTRGGVGTNTGELFFGEGSRLTVL.

This clonotype was recorded many times. The CDR3 is CASSFKAGTGSGKENIQYF. The CDR3 DNA follows: TGTGCCAGCAGCTTCAAGGCGGGGACTGGTAGCGGGAAAGAGAACATTCAGTACTTC. The chain joins TRBV21-1 to TRBJ2-4; the table's D call of TRBD2 was not tested on the DNA. TRBV21-1 is a pseudogene segment. The CDR3 length is 19 residues.

For this clonotype: Mismatch with germline at one junction end may stem from a read error. V and J are TRBV5-1 and TRBJ2-1; D gene uncertain. The CDR3 length is 11 residues. Per germline, CDR1 SGHRS and CDR2 YFSETQ. The CDR3 region is CDSSEHLEHFF. The CDR3 DNA is TGCGACAGCTCCGAGCACCTAGAGCATTTCTTC.